These 18 T cell receptor beta chains share one sample of origin, sequenced in a study of T cells after yellow fever vaccination. TCRdb itself ran the 5' RACE reads through MiXCR, one entry per CDR3 protein. The sample consists of hundreds of thousands of distinct CDR3 sequences, 12% of them appearing once. The sequencing used PBMCs, collected on the day of the yellow fever booster vaccination. Every receptor here comes from a man between 25 and 39 years old who received the YFV17D yellow fever vaccine.

This clonotype came up many times. This chain uses TRBV5-1 with TRBJ2-1, with D possibly being TRBD2 (5 bases). CDR1 and CDR2 (germline): SGHRS, YFSETQ. Trimming removed 4 bases from V and 0 bases from J, with 11 bases in between. This CDR3 comprises 15 residues. The CDR3 nucleotides read TGCGCCAGCAGCCAACAAACTAGCTCCTACAATGAGCAGTTCTTC. It translates to CASSQQTSSYNEQFF. Looking up the rest from reference TRBV5-1 and TRBJ2-1 gives the full variable domain: KAGVTQTPRYLIKTRGQQVTLSCSPISGHRSVSWYQQTPGQGLQFLFEYFSETQRNKGNFPGRFSGRQFSNSRSEMNVSTLELGDSALYLCASSQQTSSYNEQFFGPGTRLTVL.

The chain uses TRBV18 and TRBJ2-7, with a tentative D call TRBD2 (5 bases). V shed 4 bases and J shed 1 base, with 14 bases lying between them. The CDR3 has 15 amino acids. Germline V gene data show CDR1 as KGHSH and CDR2 as LQKENI. Written as DNA, the CDR3 is TGTGCCAGCTCACGGGAGCCTTCACCATCCTACGAGCAGTACTTC. Its protein is CASSREPSPSYEQYF.

This clonotype has a handful of counts. The gene calls are TRBV20-1 and TRBJ2-1; D possibly corresponds to TRBD1 (6 bases). V was cut by 4 bases and J by 2 bases, with 15 bases left in between. Germline assignment: CDR1 DFQATT and CDR2 SNEGSKA (reference sequence). The CDR3 totals 15 residues. CDR3 sequence: CSATRQDRPYNEQFF. The CDR3 nucleotides read TGCAGTGCTACTAGACAGGACCGTCCCTACAATGAGCAGTTCTTC.

As concerns this clonotype: This sequence may be a read error, since a much larger clone differs from it by one base. The gene calls are TRBV20-1 and TRBJ2-4, with D maybe TRBD1 (6 bases). Trimming removed 4 bases from V and 0 bases from J, with 10 bases in between. Germline values: CDR1 DFQATT, CDR2 SNEGSKA (reference sequence). The CDR3 has 14 amino acids. The chain's CDR3 is CSAKDSLAKNIQYF. The CDR3 nucleotides are TGCAGTGCTAAGGACAGTCTAGCCAAAAACATTCAGTACTTC.

This clonotype was observed many times. The CDR3 loop is CASSFSRGETQYF. CDR3 coding DNA: TGTGCCAGCAGTTTCTCCCGGGGAGAGACCCAGTACTTC. The genes are TRBV12-3 or TRBV12-4 and TRBJ2-5; D possibly corresponds to TRBD2 (5 bases). Trimming left V 3 bases short and J 4 bases short, with 9 bases between. The CDR3 is 13 residues long.

This rearrangement joins TRBV27 to TRBJ2-7; D is perhaps TRBD1 (6 bases). The V and J ends lost 3 bases and 6 bases respectively, with 12 bases between them. The CDR3 totals 13 residues. Looked up from germline, CDR1 is MNHEY and CDR2 is SMNVEV (reference sequence). The CDR3 loop is CASSLLQGREQYF. In nucleotides, the CDR3 is TGTGCCAGCAGTTTGTTACAGGGACGCGAGCAGTACTTC.

A few counts support this clonotype. The V call is TRBV27, the J call TRBJ2-2; D unclear. CDR1 and CDR2 from the germline V gene are MNHEY and SMNVEV (reference sequence). CDR3 length: 16 residues. The V gene lost 1 base and the J gene lost 3 bases, with 12 bases spanning the gap. The CDR3 region has the DNA TGTGCCAGCAGTTTATTATCTAGTCCGGACACCGGGGAGCTGTTTTTT. Translation gives CASSLLSSPDTGELFF.

This clonotype was detected a few times. This rearrangement joins TRBV7-8 to TRBJ2-6; D uncertain. Germline loops: CDR1 SGHVS, CDR2 FQNEAQ. This CDR3 is 20 amino acids long. Trimming removed 5 bases from V and 0 bases from J, with 23 bases in between. The CDR3 sequence is CASSPHPPQVPISGANVLTF. The DNA of the CDR3 is TGTGCCAGCAGCCCCCACCCCCCACAAGTTCCTATCTCTGGGGCCAACGTCCTGACTTTC. The whole variable domain, remainder taken from reference TRBV7-8 and TRBJ2-6, is GAGVSQSPRYKVAKRGQDVALRCDPISGHVSLFWYQQALGQGPEFLTYFQNEAQLDKSGLPSDRFFAERPEGSVSTLKIQRTQQEDSAVYLCASSPHPPQVPISGANVLTFGAGSRLTVL.

This clonotype occurred many times. The J gene is TRBJ2-7, the V gene TRBV5-1; the D gene could be TRBD1 or TRBD2 (5 bases each). Per germline, CDR1 SGHRS and CDR2 YFSETQ. The CDR3 has 15 amino acids. V lost 0 bases and J 4 bases, leaving 14 bases between the germline ends. CDR3 loop: CASSLVSLEGYEQYF. The CDR3 nucleotides read TGCGCCAGCAGCTTGGTTTCTCTTGAGGGGTACGAGCAGTACTTC.

The chain has TRBV7-9 and TRBJ2-3; no definite D call. Germline V gene lookup returns CDR1 SEHNR and CDR2 FQNEAQ (reference sequence). The CDR3 loop spans 13 amino acids. V lost 1 base and J lost 5, with 7 bases in between. The CDR3 coding sequence is TGTGCCAGCAGCTTAGACGGCGTAGATACGCAGTATTTT. This gives the protein CASSLDGVDTQYF.

This chain connects TRBV20-1 to TRBJ2-7; the match to TRBD2 covers 7 bases. The CDR3 runs to 12 residues. V trimming: 8 bases; J trimming: 8 bases; junction bases outside the gene matches: 12. The V gene's germline CDR1 is DFQATT and CDR2 SNEGSKA (reference sequence). In DNA form, the CDR3 reads TGCAGTCCTTTTTCGGGAGGATACCAGCAGTACTTC. This sequence encodes CSPFSGGYQQYF.

This chain joins TRBV7-9 and TRBJ2-7; D gene unclear. The V end was cut by 5 bases, the J end by 6 bases, with 17 bases between. The CDR3 is made up of 14 amino acids. Germline lookup yields CDR1 SEHNR and CDR2 FQNEAQ (reference sequence). CDR3 in amino acids: CASSDTPRHSEQYF. In nucleotides, the CDR3 is TGTGCCAGCAGCGATACCCCCAGGCACTCCGAGCAGTACTTC.

Only a few counts were recorded for this clonotype. The chain recombines TRBV6-5 with TRBJ2-2; perhaps TRBD1 as D (5 bases). Germline V gene data show CDR1 as MNHEY and CDR2 as SVGAGI. CDR3 length: 18 residues. The V gene lost 2 bases and the J gene lost 0 bases, with 16 bases spanning the gap. The chain's CDR3 is CASSYTPPTATNTGELFF. The CDR3 DNA sequence: TGTGCCAGCAGTTACACTCCTCCGACAGCCACGAACACCGGGGAGCTGTTTTTT.

This clonotype was detected a few times. The chain is built from TRBV28 and TRBJ2-2, with a weak D call TRBD1 (6 bases). The CDR3 is 15 amino acids. V lost 8 bases and J 0 bases, leaving 13 bases between the germline ends. Germline values: CDR1 MDHEN, CDR2 SYDVKM. The CDR3 sequence: CASYQGGPNTGELFF. The CDR3 coding sequence is TGTGCCAGCTACCAAGGGGGACCGAACACCGGGGAGCTGTTTTTT.

This clonotype has a count of ten or more. The rearrangement joins TRBV7-9 to TRBJ2-5, with a tentative D call TRBD2 (5 bases). Between the trimmed V and J ends, which lost 6 bases and 5 bases, there was a span of 13 bases. Germline V gene data show CDR1 as SEHNR and CDR2 as FQNEAQ (reference sequence). The CDR3 runs 13 residues. The CDR3 sequence is CASSGSGFETQYF. The CDR3 DNA is TGTGCCAGCAGTGGGTCGGGGTTCGAGACCCAGTACTTC.

The V call is TRBV2, the J call TRBJ2-1; 7 bases line up with TRBD2. Looked up from germline, CDR1 is SNHLY and CDR2 is FYNNEI. V shed 7 bases, J shed 7 bases, and the junction held 13 bases outside the gene matches. This CDR3 has 15 residues. The CDR3 protein is CASNIVSSGGNEQFF. The CDR3 DNA reads TGTGCCAGCAATATCGTGTCTAGCGGAGGGAATGAGCAGTTCTTC.

CDR3 nucleotide sequence: TGCAGCGTCGAAGGCAGGGGGTCAACTGAAGCTTTCTTT. Translated, it gives CSVEGRGSTEAFF. The V gene is TRBV20-1, the J gene TRBJ1-1; 7 nucleotides match TRBD1. This CDR3 comprises 13 residues. CDR1 DFQATT and CDR2 SNEGSKA come from the germline V gene (reference sequence).

The V and J genes are TRBV5-1 and TRBJ2-5; D is possibly TRBD1 or TRBD2 (5 bases each). V lost 0 bases and J lost 4, with 13 bases in between. Per the germline V gene, CDR1 is SGHRS and CDR2 is YFSETQ. The CDR3 is 15 amino acids. The DNA for the CDR3 is TGCGCCAGCAGCTTGGCTGGGACCAGCGGAGAGACCCAGTACTTC. This encodes CASSLAGTSGETQYF.